This TCR beta chain originates from a study of cytomegalovirus exposure and HLA in healthy donors (dated by TCRdb to 2016 to 2017). General notes on the study: An earlier analysis of about 530 of the donors reported about 280 Gb of sequence data and around 120 million unique TCR beta sequences obtained from about 179 million T cells. Donor age, sex, ethnicity and CMV serostatus were collected together with the repertoire data. Of the 350 to 450 genotyped donors, approximately 80% fell in the genetic ancestry cluster associated with self-reported Caucasian donors. To predict cytomegalovirus infection status, the study brought together high-throughput TCR immunosequencing, statistical association of individual TCRs with disease status, and machine learning. Rather than using new phenotypic data, the later analysis identified candidate immune exposures from TCR beta sequences and from how often those sequences occurred across donors. All discovery cohort repertoires had been generated using a single sequencing platform. Roughly 5 DR-DQ haplotypes were handled as single units for association and clustering, since linkage in the cohort was strong. The study was designed to test whether signatures of past pathogen exposure could be identified by cataloging public T cell receptors. About 310 gigabases of sequencing data and approximately 93 million unique TCR sequences were included in an early release covering roughly 600 HLA-typed donors. Typing coverage varied by locus: roughly 620-640 donors for A, B, C, DRB1 and DQB1; 522 for DQA1; more than 600 for DPA1; some 470 for DPB1. An earlier analysis of fewer than 750 of the donors used high-throughput TCR beta sequencing to judge whether each TCR beta V gene segment behaved as functional or pseudogenic. Genome-wide SNP genotypes for about 65% of the 666 donors were used in a later genetic analysis, which treated that subset as a discovery cohort. Besides the first cohort of 500 to 700 subjects, a separate validation cohort made up of 120 different subjects was used. HLA typing covered class I and class II loci at four-digit resolution. A later analysis re-analyzed previously published TCR beta repertoires from 650 to 800 donors and added high-resolution HLA genotyping to study TCR occurrence patterns. The study profiled the T cell repertoires of 550 to 700 subjects by immunosequencing and related them to cytomegalovirus serostatus. On average, about 200,000 unique TCR beta nucleotide sequences were sequenced per donor among 398 genotyped donors of the cohort, with roughly 18% of those sequences being non-productive.

As encoded in the germline V gene (reference sequence), CDR1 is MNHEY while CDR2 is SMNVEV. Clipping removes 5 bases from V and 4 bases from J, with 5 as the unmatched junction base count. Including the terminal cysteine and phenylalanine, the CDR3 comprises 14 residues. The only DNA kept is the CDR3, 42 bases in frame from the first base. As concerns this clone: It has no known antigen specificity. No much larger clone exists at a distance of one base, and base qualities are not known.

Library method: the immunoSEQ multiplex PCR assay. For the multiplex PCR, a mixture combining 60 forward primers for TCR Vbeta segments and 13 reverse primers for TCR Jbeta segments was used. The CDR3 region of rearranged TCR beta genes was amplified from genomic DNA with a multiplex PCR assay. The Illumina HiSeq System was used to sequence the amplified TCR beta libraries as 87-base-pair reads. Under the source paper's analysis protocol: In a later analysis, tens of millions of unique TCR beta chains were counted across the 690 or so repertoires, and about 10 million of these chains were shared by at least two donors. Raw reads were error-corrected and collapsed into unique sequences with a nearest-neighbor algorithm that merged closely related sequences to remove PCR and sequencing errors. CDR3 sequences were aligned to IMGT reference sequences to assign V, D and J gene segments. For a sequence to be retained, a match of at least six nucleotides was required to both a V gene segment and a J gene segment. Rearrangements were classified as productive when the CDR3 lacked stop codons and remained in frame with V and J, and all other rearrangements were classified as non-productive. Following IMGT convention, CDR3 was defined as the stretch from the second conserved V-encoded cysteine to the conserved J-encoded phenylalanine. The earlier analysis of 587 of the donors excluded any sequence lacking an unambiguous match to a single V gene segment. In an earlier analysis of approximately 500 of the donors, a V segment was called functional when productive rearrangements were above 56.7%, and segregating when the standard deviation between donors exceeded 5%. A statistical classification framework was developed to diagnose cytomegalovirus status using the catalog of TCR beta chain sequences. V and J gene assignment, in a later analysis, came from comparing TCR nucleotide sequences with IMGT/GENE-DB human TR gene sequences. A later analysis assigned CDR3 sequences and most-parsimonious VDJ recombination scenarios with the TCRdist pipeline. In a later analysis, each TCR beta chain was defined by its CDR3 amino acid sequence together with its V-gene family, and reads lacking a unique V-gene family were excluded. To address suspected cross-contamination and a sequencing artifact, a later analysis removed several hundred highly shared, low-generation-probability nucleotide sequences. In a later analysis, a clonal expansion index for each public chain was calculated from normalized within-repertoire ranks of inferred template counts. In a later analysis, generation probabilities were computed using a VDJ recombination model fitted to out-of-frame rearrangements, and the results were checked against IGoR. Hypergeometric tests were used in a later analysis to score TCR-TCR, TCR-HLA and TCR-CMV co-occurrence, with a repertoire-size bias correction applied to the TCR pairs. False discovery rates were estimated in a later analysis by permuting HLA or CMV assignments 20 times. A later analysis grouped co-occurring TCRs with DBSCAN, adding TCRdist sequence similarity when clustering within HLA-allele-positive subsets. Co-occurrence clustering excluded repertoires with fewer than 30,000 or more than 120,000 public chains, plus five with anomalous nucleotide sharing. TCRdb obtained this table from immuneACCESS and retained in-frame rearrangements with V and J assigned. These tables miss some clones; where compared with another copy, unresolved V genes account for less than half of the shortfall, and the remainder is unexplained. V and J calls and clone size come straight from that table; D and trimming were deduced from the DNA. For this sample the table gives 150,000 to 200,000 clones, of which over 75% were detected only once. The ten largest clones take up 0.2% to 0.3% of the sample.

The cohort was made up of 500 to 800 healthy bone marrow donors. At the time of sampling, all cohort members were nominally healthy, though unrecorded immune exposures were likely present. The donor tested CMV seronegative, placing the donor among the 352 seronegative members of the cohort. A peripheral blood sample was collected from each donor, and TCR beta sequencing was performed on peripheral blood mononuclear cells. The Qiagen DNeasy Blood Extraction Kit was used to extract genomic DNA from the blood cell samples. Findings and caveats that apply to the study as a whole: A later analysis found that HLA-associated TCR beta chains were more clonally expanded and had lower generation probabilities than equally common non-associated chains. A further reported finding was that TCR beta sequences accurately predicted the HLA-A and HLA-B alleles for most subjects in the first cohort. When HLA alleles, especially DR and DQ, strongly co-occurred, attributing TCR associations to individual alleles was difficult. A cluster of highly shared sequence variants was judged likely to be a technical artifact of the sequencing pipeline. In a later analysis, the rate of TCR association differed among HLA loci, with DRB1 alleles having the most associated TCRs and HLA-C alleles having the fewest. The 87-base-pair reads could not distinguish some IMGT-functional V segments, including TRBV6-2 and TRBV6-3, so those segments were excluded. In an earlier analysis of fewer than 750 of the donors, most TCR beta V segments were observed in productive rearrangements about 87% or about 30% of the time, broadly matching IMGT annotations. In the study, 164 TCR beta chains were listed as associated with cytomegalovirus. For the cohort, immune exposure information was limited to CMV serostatus. In vitro tests confirmed that three of the cytomegalovirus-associated TCR beta chains recognize cytomegalovirus antigens. The classifier was reported to diagnose cytomegalovirus status with high specificity and sensitivity in both the original and validation cohorts. The authors suggested that the approach could potentially be generalized to other disease states and immunological phenotypes. Linkage disequilibrium might explain the correlated functional status among segregating V segments, but an unknown experimental factor could not be ruled out. A later analysis associated about 17,000 TCR beta sequences with specific HLA alleles at a false discovery rate of 0.05. The presence/absence analyses assumed that sequencing depth was roughly uniform across donors, and that assumption may not be true. Most CMV-associated TCR beta chains appeared to be HLA-restricted in a later analysis, and the HLA associations seemed to be driven largely by CMV exposure. The cohort was sequenced for TCR beta chains only, and without alpha or paired-chain data the features that could be detected were limited. According to a later genetic analysis, donors in an Asian-associated ancestry cluster had fewer N-insertions in productive TCRs than the roughly 660-donor mean. HLA typing was unavailable for some donors at each locus, so association tests used only the typed subset. Several of the top co-occurrence clusters appeared to be linked to parvovirus B19, influenza, CMV and Epstein-Barr virus, according to a later analysis. V-gene and J-gene trimming of TCR beta chains was associated with a missense DCLRE1C variant in a later genetic analysis, and the association was replicated in an independent cohort. Because counts were too low, about 18 rarely observed V segments, including chromosome 9 orphons, were excluded from the earlier analysis of several hundred of the donors. While some public TCRs were present in many individuals, most TCR sequences turned up only very rarely across donors.

Sequencing was performed on PBMCs. The chain links TRBV27 with TRBJ2-1, with TRBD1 matching 7 junction bases. The sequence derives from a girl in the first two years of life in good health and CMV-seronegative. The sequenced DNA is TGTGCCAGCAGTGGAATGGGACAGTACAATGAGCAGTTCTTC. Translated, this gives CASSGMGQYNEQFF.